Listed below are T cell receptor beta chains from one sample, sequenced in a study of cytomegalovirus exposure and HLA in healthy donors. The data were produced by immunoSEQ multiplex PCR, yet TCRdb's version contains in-frame clones alone and is incomplete. The sample has about 84,000 clones; about 60% are singletons. The source material was PBMCs. The receptors derive from a woman between 40 and 55 years old in good health and CMV-seropositive. Both conserved end residues are trimmed from each CDR3. Each record gives: clone size, J gene, V gene, CDR3 protein. Some rows have no size entry. The others give once, few or many, or a class for an expanded clone.

-,TRBJ1-5,TRBV10-2,ASSLQGPFSNQPQH
-,TRBJ2-3,TRBV5-1,ASSQQTGGLTDTQY
-,TRBJ2-5,TRBV6-5,ASSYGGQKETQY
-,TRBJ2-7,TRBV18,ASSPAPGTTSYEQY
-,TRBJ1-1,TRBV15,ATSRPGQGRTEAF
-,TRBJ1-1,TRBV29-1,SVRRQGTEAF
once,TRBJ1-5,TRBV28,ASSLSQGNQPQH
-,TRBJ1-4,TRBV28,ASSFRQLNEKLF
-,TRBJ1-1,TRBV5-4,ASSLTALNTEAF
-,TRBJ1-3,TRBV5-1,ASSLGPLSSGNTIY
-,TRBJ2-1,TRBV5-1,ASSLELILAREQF
-,TRBJ2-7,TRBV7-2,ASSTHGISYEQY
-,TRBJ1-2,TRBV5-4,ASSAPLSTGGYT
-,TRBJ2-7,TRBV29-1,SVVPYQTYEQY
-,TRBJ1-5,TRBV19,ASNPITTGRNQPQH
few,TRBJ1-5,TRBV10-3,ATHTGTGNQPQH
once,TRBJ2-2,TRBV5-1,ASSLTPGELF